Listed here are 8 T cell receptor beta chains from one sample, sequenced in a study of T cells in women clearing cervical HPV infection. The protocol was immunoSEQ multiplex PCR, while the TCRdb copy is restricted to in-frame clones and leaves out a portion. The sample table sets out 14,000 or so clones. The specimen sequenced was blood buffy coat. These receptors were taken from a woman between 18 and 75 years old with a cervical HPV16 infection that either progressed to CIN3+ or cleared (not recorded which).

Comments on this clone: From the germline J gene comes the end of the CDR3, since the read stops 3 residues before it. The chain carries TRBV5-1 and TRBJ2-7; 9 bases agree with TRBD1. Germline trimming cut 6 bases from V and 5 bases from J; bases unmatched to any gene: 12. CDR1 and CDR2 (germline): SGHRS, YFSETQ. The CDR3 length is 15 residues. The CDR3 is CASNYGQGRVNEQYF. The CDR3 bases that were read are TGCGCCAGCAACTACGGACAGGGGAGGGTCAACGAG.

As for this clone: One junction end disagrees with the germline gene, perhaps due to a read error. Coverage ceases 3 residues before the CDR3 finishes, and the germline J gene fills in the end. Other DNA sequences in the same sample also yield this CDR3. V gene TRBV30 combines with J gene TRBJ1-3; 7 positions agree with TRBD1. The germline gives CDR1 GTSNPN, CDR2 SVGIG (reference sequence). The CDR3 is 13 residues long. Incomplete CDR3 DNA: TGTGCCAGAGACAGGGAAGGGGGAAACACT. This codes for CARDREGGNT. The CDR3 as a whole reads CARDREGGNTIYF.

A word on this clone: The CDR3 goes on 3 residues after the read ends, and that part is filled in from the germline J gene. The rearrangement uses TRBV9 and TRBJ1-4; TRBD1 agrees at 10 bases. J lost 7 bases, V lost 0 bases, and 6 bases had no gene match. Germline CDR1 and CDR2: SGDLS and YYNGEE. The CDR3 has 16 residues. CDR3 protein: CASSVAGGTGVEKLFF. CDR3 DNA, as far as it was read: TGTGCCAGCAGCGTAGCCGGGGGGACAGGGGTTGAAAAA.

About this clone itself: Read sequence stops 3 residues before the CDR3 end, and the germline J gene provides the missing end. This chain connects TRBV19 to TRBJ2-7, with a possible D match to TRBD2 (5 bases). This CDR3 contains 12 residues. Germline CDR1 reads LNHDA; CDR2 reads SQIVND (reference sequence). Trimming left V 5 bases short and J 6 bases short, with 11 bases between. The DNA read from the CDR3 is TGTGCCAGTAGTGTTCCAGGAGGCGAG. Amino acids: CASSVPGGE. The full CDR3 protein reads CASSVPGGEQYF. Variable domain in full (rest from reference TRBV19 and TRBJ2-7): DGGITQSPKYLFRKEGQNVTLSCEQNLNHDAMYWYRQDPGQGLRLIYYSQIVNDFQKGDIAEGYSVSREKKESFPLTVTSAQKNPTAFYLCASSVPGGEQYFGPGTRLTVT.

Remarks on this clone: From the germline J gene comes the end of the CDR3, since the read stops 3 residues before it. V usage is TRBV29-1 and J usage is TRBJ2-5; tentatively, D is TRBD2 (6 bases). Germline assignment: CDR1 SQVTM and CDR2 ANQGSEA. The V and J ends lost 4 bases and 2 bases respectively, with 14 bases between them. CDR3 length equals 14 residues. The sequenced part of the CDR3 DNA is TGCAGCGTTGTTCGGGGAGGAGGGCAAGAGACC. The encoded protein is CSVVRGGGQET. The CDR3 in full is CSVVRGGGQETQYF.

A word on this clone: The CDR3 end is not reached by the read, which stops 3 residues before it; the germline J gene fills it in. The J gene is TRBJ1-2, the V gene TRBV18; the D gene is possibly TRBD1 (5 bases). The CDR3 covers 15 residues. Germline lookup yields CDR1 KGHSH and CDR2 LQKENI. The CDR3: CASSPPGGGTYDYTF. CDR3 bases read: TGTGCCAGCTCACCCCCGGGCGGGGGGACCTACGAC. The full variable domain, with the rest looked up from reference TRBV18 and TRBJ1-2, is NAGVMQNPRHLVRRRGQEARLRCSPMKGHSHVYWYRQLPEEGLKFMVYLQKENIIDESGMPKERFSAEFPKEGPSILRIQQVVRGDSAAYFCASSPPGGGTYDYTFGSGTRLTVV.

With regard to this clone: The read is 3 residues too short to cover the CDR3 end, so that end is filled in from the germline J gene. The J gene is TRBJ2-1, the V gene TRBV4-2, with 10 bases matching TRBD2. From germline, CDR1 is LGHNA and CDR2 YNFKEQ. CDR3 length: 16 amino acids. V shed 0 bases and J 6 bases; nucleotides not matched to a gene: 5. CDR3 bases read: TGTGCCAGCAGCCAAGATCTAGCGGGGGTTACCAATGAG. Its translation: CASSQDLAGVTNE. The complete CDR3 sequence is CASSQDLAGVTNEQFF.

As regards this clone: The read ends 3 residues early relative to the CDR3; the germline J gene fills the gap. J is TRBJ2-5 and V is TRBV20-1, with a possible D match to TRBD2 (6 bases). V was clipped by 0 bases and J by 2 bases, with 16 bases between them. CDR1 and CDR2 from the germline V gene are DFQATT and SNEGSKA (reference sequence). CDR3 length equals 16 residues. CDR3 sequence reads: CSARDLTSRGQETQYF. The sequenced part of the CDR3 DNA is TGCAGTGCTAGAGATCTGACAAGTCGGGGGCAAGAGACC.